This section outlines one TCR beta chain sequence together with its context. Source study methods: Amplification with reference gene primers provided the estimates of nucleated cell counts. Clones were sequenced by immunoSEQ multiplex PCR, and TCRdb holds only the in-frame ones, with some missing. V, J and clone size are taken as reported in that table, and D and trimming were inferred from the DNA itself. The data hold roughly 200,000 clones, with around 80% observed a single time. The sample originates from a study of blood T cell repertoires in COVID-19. Study as a whole: The samples span acute and convalescent COVID-19 from the United States, Italy and Spain. The analysed material was cDNA or gDNA that came from T cells, B-cell-depleted T cells, or PBMCs.

CDR1 and CDR2 (germline): SGHDN, FVKESK. This CDR3 region has 14 residues. V dropped 2 bases and J dropped 11; count of bases not matched to a gene: 8. The sequenced material came from peripheral blood. This chain joins TRBV14 and TRBJ2-1; 8 bases line up with TRBD2. The sequence was obtained from a woman of 80 years or more with active or convalescent COVID-19. The CDR3 loop reads CASSQSGGATKQFF. CDR3 DNA: TGTGCCAGCAGCCAATCGGGGGGGGCGACGAAGCAGTTCTTC.